Listed below are T cell receptor beta chains from one sample, sequenced in a study of T-cell memory formation after mild COVID-19. TCRdb called the 5' RACE reads again in MiXCR, with one record for every CDR3 protein. The sample contains around 180,000 distinct CDR3 sequences, approximately 17% of which appear only once. The specimen was PBMCs or a T cell subset sorted from them (not recorded which). The receptors derive from a man between 18 and 29 years old who had mild COVID-19 (a few samples of this study predate the infection). Cell type and time point are not known. The CDR3 runs from the conserved cysteine through the conserved F or W. The D gene is left open where the match is weak. A clone size is listed for some rows: how often the clone was seen (once, few, many), or a class if it is expanded.

d_call j_call v_call clone_size cdr3_nt cdr3_aa
TRBD1 TRBJ2-6 TRBV27 NA TGTGCCAGCAGTCGCAAACAGGGGGCTGGGGCCAACGTCCTGACTTTC CASSRKQGAGANVLTF
NA TRBJ2-5 TRBV4-2 few TGTGCCAGCAGCCAAGATTGGCGGGACCATGTTGGGGTGGAGACCCAGTACTTC CASSQDWRDHVGVETQYF
NA TRBJ2-3 TRBV20-1 NA TGCAGTGCTAGAGATGGGGGGATGGGGGATACGCAGTATTTT CSARDGGMGDTQYF
TRBD1 TRBJ2-1 TRBV24-1 many TGTGCCACCAGTGGAGAAACAGGGGGTTACAATGAGCAGTTCTTC CATSGETGGYNEQFF
NA TRBJ2-3 TRBV15 NA TGTGCCACCAGCAGAGATCTGGCAGGCAAAGATACGCAGTATTTT CATSRDLAGKDTQYF
NA TRBJ1-2 TRBV21-1 NA TGTGCCAGCAGCACCCCCTCACAGGGGGTTACGGGCTACACCTTC CASSTPSQGVTGYTF
NA TRBJ1-4 TRBV12-3/TRBV12-4 NA TGTGCCAGCAGCGGGGGGAGCAGTGATGAAAAACTGTTTTTT CASSGGSSDEKLFF
NA TRBJ1-5 TRBV6-6 few TGTGCCAGCACGCGGGTTTACAATCAGCCCCAGCATTTT CASTRVYNQPQHF
NA TRBJ1-1 TRBV6-5 once TGTGCCAGCAGTTACGTGAGAATGAGGATGAACACTGAAGCTTTCTTT CASSYVRMRMNTEAFF
NA TRBJ2-4 TRBV4-1 few TGCGCCAGCAGCCATCATGGAATAGCCAAAAACATTCAGTACTTC CASSHHGIAKNIQYF
TRBD1 TRBJ2-1 TRBV7-9 few TGTGCCAGCAGCCCGAAGACAGGGGTCGGGTACAATGAGCAGTTCTTC CASSPKTGVGYNEQFF
NA TRBJ2-5 TRBV7-9 few TGTGCCAGCAGCCCAGTTTCGTCCGAGGAGACCCAGTACTTC CASSPVSSEETQYF
NA TRBJ1-1 TRBV18 NA TGTGCCAGCTCAATCGGACAGCTGGAGTACACTGAAGCTTTCTTT CASSIGQLEYTEAFF
TRBD1 TRBJ2-3 TRBV5-1 few TGCGCCAGCAGCTTACAGGGGCCACCTAGCACAGATACGCAGTATTTT CASSLQGPPSTDTQYF
TRBD2 TRBJ2-1 TRBV20-1 NA TGCAGTGCTCATATCCCCGGGACTAGCGGGGGGCCGGGCAGCTTTTATGAGCAGTTCTTC CSAHIPGTSGGPGSFYEQFF
TRBD2 TRBJ2-3 TRBV29-1 NA TGCAGCACACCCGGCCCTAGCGGGGGGGTAACAGATACGCAGTATTTT CSTPGPSGGVTDTQYF